This T cell receptor beta chain emerged from a study of T cells in localized non-small cell lung cancer. Method: immunoSEQ multiplex PCR; TCRdb's copy keeps in-frame clones and lacks some. The sample has around 83,000 clones; over 80% are singletons. Germline assignment: CDR1 LNHDA and CDR2 SQIVND (reference sequence). The CDR3 is made up of 13 amino acids. Trimming removed 6 bases from V and 1 base from J; junction bases left unmatched: 0. The genes are TRBV19 and TRBJ1-1; 9 bases match TRBD1. This sequence was found in a man aged 35-69 years with stage I squamous cell lung carcinoma. The sequenced sample was peripheral blood, obtained before any cancer treatment. CDR3 region: CASRDRGNTEAFF. CDR3 nucleotides: TGTGCCAGTAGGGACAGGGGGAACACTGAAGCTTTCTTT.